Listed below are T cell receptor beta chains from one sample, sequenced in a study of blood T cell repertoires in COVID-19. Here immunoSEQ multiplex PCR was the method, and the copy in TCRdb shows in-frame clones only, minus some. The sample lists 90,000 or so clones; around 87% were seen once. Sequenced material: peripheral blood. The receptors come from a human donor in a cohort sampled during active COVID-19. CDR3s include the opening cysteine and the closing phenylalanine or tryptophan.

v_call cdr3_aa
TRBV3-1/TRBV3-2 CASSQDFGGTEAFF
TRBV5-1 CASSQSGTEAFF
TRBV18 CASSPGQALLGDQPQHF
TRBV15 CATSREFGSSYEQYF
TRBV11-3 CASSLSGGFYNEQFF
TRBV2 CASTKTGNTEAFF
TRBV27 CASSLGQAQDTQYF
TRBV11-2 CASSRNRGRAPEAFF
TRBV6-5 CASKQTGSGNTIYF
TRBV7-2 CASSPKGQGNEKLFF
TRBV7-3 CASSLRTGRQETQYF
TRBV7-2 CASSLAGPQETQYF
TRBV19 CASSSGGRETQYF
TRBV14 CASSQATEAFF
TRBV9 CASSVAEGYQETQYF
TRBV14 CASSQDLTGLLPMYF
TRBV6-5 CASSSGTGGYYGYTF
TRBV18 CASSPSGGHRQPQHF
TRBV5-4 CASSLAGGDGYTF
TRBV27 CASSLFGTGYEKLFF
TRBV28 CASRPGQDSYGYTF
TRBV6-5 CASNYSSGAYEQYF
TRBV7-9 CASSSSGRTVQNSPLHF
TRBV6-5 CASSLTGGTNEKLFF
TRBV4-2 CASSPDRANEKLFF
TRBV2 CASNMNTEAFF
TRBV5-6 CASSNKETQYF
TRBV6-6 CASSEQGGETQYF
TRBV3-1/TRBV3-2 CASSQGGTDGYTF
TRBV18 CASSPYSRQATNEKLFF
TRBV2 CANPPQEDTEAFF
TRBV5-6 CASSLPGQAKDGYTF
TRBV4-2 CASSQDGLSFGGYTF
TRBV2 CASSDGGGPRELFF
TRBV10-1 CASSARVNTDTQYF
TRBV7-9 CASSLSIGGVEAFF
TRBV6-5 CASSYSAAGNQPQHF
TRBV11-2 CASSLEGGGPSEQYF
TRBV10-1 CASSGFKGGGSNQPQHF
TRBV5-1 CASSPGGGGLGTF
TRBV28 CASSLGGTGVYEQYF
TRBV7-2 CASSLGEGWSTEAFF
TRBV15 CATSTRQGSSGNTIYF
TRBV5-1 CASSVGTGGDETQYF
TRBV6-6 CASREAAAGNTIYF
TRBV11-2 CASSLEEGPVEQYF
TRBV6-2/TRBV6-3 CASSYSLTRGYEQYF
TRBV12-3/TRBV12-4 CASNLGGEETQYF
TRBV25-1 CASSGRQATYGYTF
TRBV5-1 CASSSTGNEKLFF
TRBV6-1 CASSEVAGSNQPQHF
TRBV4-2 CASSPSRTDTQYF
TRBV5-1 CASAKGAGGEQFF
TRBV7-2 CASSSTGIYGYTF
TRBV5-4 CASSRPGPYEQYF